Reported below is one T cell receptor beta chain. This sample was taken from a study of blood T cell repertoires in COVID-19. Overall study context: Sources were T cells, B-cell-depleted T cells, or PBMCs; the material itself was cDNA or gDNA.

CDR3 size: 16 residues. Trimming at V came to 1 base and at J to 3 bases, leaving 5 bases not matched to a gene. The germline V gene has CDR1 MGHRA and CDR2 YSYEKL. Authors' methods: Amplified reference gene primers provided the basis for estimating nucleated cell counts. Measured with immunoSEQ multiplex PCR; TCRdb has only the in-frame clones, and not every one. That table gives V, J and clone size, and the DNA gave D and trimming. Counted here are tens of thousands of clones, around 90% occurring once; the ten biggest clones make up about 2.4%. The sample comprised peripheral blood. This sequence joins TRBV4-1 and TRBJ2-2, with 7 bases aligning to TRBD1. This receptor was identified in a human donor in a cohort sampled during active COVID-19. CDR3 coding DNA: TGCGCCAGCAGCCAAGGACCGGACAGGTACACCGGGGAGCTGTTTTTT. Its translation: CASSQGPDRYTGELFF.